The 5 T cell receptor beta chains presented below share a single source sample, sequenced in a study of chemoradiotherapy in HPV16-positive cancers. The assay was immunoSEQ multiplex PCR, and TCRdb's table has in-frame clones only and misses some. The data show about 16,000 clones, just under 70% seen once. Sample: tumor tissue, taken from a patient who underwent chemoradiotherapy. The receptors shown here come from a human donor with HPV-associated anogenital cancer.

The chain is built from TRBV2 and TRBJ2-7, with TRBD2 identical over 8 bases. In germline, CDR1 is SNHLY, CDR2 FYNNEI. The CDR3 sequence is 15 residues long. Trimming removed 4 bases from V and 0 bases from J; junction bases left unmatched: 5. Here the CDR3 reads CASSGSGGLSYEQYF. Here the CDR3 DNA reads TGTGCCAGCAGTGGAAGCGGGGGACTCTCCTACGAGCAGTACTTC.

The rearrangement uses TRBV5-1 and TRBJ1-1; D unclear. The CDR3 is 14 amino acids. The germline V gene has CDR1 SGHRS and CDR2 YFSETQ. The V gene lost 3 bases and the J gene lost 3 bases, with 12 bases spanning the gap. In nucleotides, the CDR3 is TGCGCCAGCAGCTCCCATCGCGGGGACACTGAAGCTTTCTTT. The encoded protein is CASSSHRGDTEAFF.

The chain employs TRBV11-2 and TRBJ2-7; D not certain. Deletions cut 3 bases from V and 6 bases from J, with 15 bases between. Germline V gene lookup returns CDR1 SGHAT and CDR2 FQNNGV. The CDR3 is 14 amino acids. The CDR3 sequence is CASSFTRDPGEQYF. The DNA of the CDR3 is TGTGCCAGCAGCTTCACCCGCGACCCGGGCGAGCAGTACTTC.

The V call is TRBV2, the J call TRBJ2-7, with no clear D. The V gene lost 4 bases and the J gene lost 6 bases, with 13 bases spanning the gap. Germline CDR1 reads SNHLY; CDR2 reads FYNNEI. The CDR3 spans 13 residues. In DNA form, the CDR3 reads TGTGCCAGCAGTGGCGACCTAGGTCTCGAGCAGTACTTC. Protein: CASSGDLGLEQYF.

This clone is labeled as medium-sized. J is TRBJ2-2 and V is TRBV5-1; TRBD1 matches 7 bases. This CDR3 contains 13 residues. The trim removed 4 bases at V and 7 bases at J, leaving 4 bases unmatched. Per the germline V gene, CDR1 is SGHRS and CDR2 is YFSETQ. As DNA, the CDR3 is TGCGCCAGCAGCCGTCAGGGGGACGGGGAGCTGTTTTTT. It translates to CASSRQGDGELFF.